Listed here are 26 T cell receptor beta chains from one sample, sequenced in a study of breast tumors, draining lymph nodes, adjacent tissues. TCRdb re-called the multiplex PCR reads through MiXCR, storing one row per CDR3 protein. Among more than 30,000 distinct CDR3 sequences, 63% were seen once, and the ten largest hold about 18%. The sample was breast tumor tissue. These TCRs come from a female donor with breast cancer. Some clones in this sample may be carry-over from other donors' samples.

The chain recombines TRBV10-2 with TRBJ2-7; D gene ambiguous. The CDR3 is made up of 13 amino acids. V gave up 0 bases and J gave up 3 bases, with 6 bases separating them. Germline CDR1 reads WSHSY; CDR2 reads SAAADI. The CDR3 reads CASSESVIYEQYF. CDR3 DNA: TGCGCCAGCAGTGAGTCGGTGATCTACGAGCAGTACTTC.

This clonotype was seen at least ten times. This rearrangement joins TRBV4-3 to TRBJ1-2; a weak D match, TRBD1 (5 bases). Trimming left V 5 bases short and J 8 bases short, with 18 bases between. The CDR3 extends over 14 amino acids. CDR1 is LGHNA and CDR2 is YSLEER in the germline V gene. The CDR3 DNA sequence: TGCGCCAGCAGCAAAGCCACAGGATCAGGAGGCTACACCTTC. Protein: CASSKATGSGGYTF.

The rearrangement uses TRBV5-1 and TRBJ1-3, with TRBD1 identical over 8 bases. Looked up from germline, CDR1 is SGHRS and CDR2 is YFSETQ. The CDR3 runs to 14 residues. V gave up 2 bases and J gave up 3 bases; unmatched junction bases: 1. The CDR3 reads CASSFGQGGNTIYF. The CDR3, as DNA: TGCGCCAGCAGCTTTGGACAGGGTGGAAACACCATATATTTT.

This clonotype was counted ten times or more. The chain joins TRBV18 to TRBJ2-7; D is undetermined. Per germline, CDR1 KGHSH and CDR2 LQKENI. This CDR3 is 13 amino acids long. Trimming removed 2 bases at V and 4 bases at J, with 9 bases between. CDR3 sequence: CASSPAELYEQYF. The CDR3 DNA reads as TGTGCCAGCTCACCAGCCGAGCTATACGAGCAGTACTTC.

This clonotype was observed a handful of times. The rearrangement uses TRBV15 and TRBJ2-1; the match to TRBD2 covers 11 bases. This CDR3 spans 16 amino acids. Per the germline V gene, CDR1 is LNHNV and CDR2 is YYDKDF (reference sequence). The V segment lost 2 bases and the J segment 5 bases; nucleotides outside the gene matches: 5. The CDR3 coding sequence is TGTGCCACCAGCAGACCAGGGACTAGCGGAAACAATGAGCAGTTCTTC. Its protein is CATSRPGTSGNNEQFF.

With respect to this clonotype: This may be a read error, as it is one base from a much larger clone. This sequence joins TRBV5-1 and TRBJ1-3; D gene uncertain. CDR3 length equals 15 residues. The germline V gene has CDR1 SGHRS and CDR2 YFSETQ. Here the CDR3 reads CASSLDGRSGSTIYF. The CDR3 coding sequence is TGCGCCAGCAGCTTGGACGGACGCTCTGGAAGCACCATATATTTT. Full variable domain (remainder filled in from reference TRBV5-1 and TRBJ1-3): KAGVTQTPRYLIKTRGQQVTLSCSPISGHRSVSWYQQTPGQGLQFLFEYFSETQRNKGNFPGRFSGRQFSNSRSEMNVSTLELGDSALYLCASSLDGRSGSTIYFGEGSWLTVV.

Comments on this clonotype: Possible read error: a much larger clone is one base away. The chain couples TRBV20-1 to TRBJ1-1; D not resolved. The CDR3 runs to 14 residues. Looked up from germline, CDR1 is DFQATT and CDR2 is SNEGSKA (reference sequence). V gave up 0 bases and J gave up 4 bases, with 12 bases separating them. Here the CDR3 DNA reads TGCAGTGCTAGAGATGACGGATGGGGCACTGAAGCTTTCTTT. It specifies CSARDDGWGTEAFF.

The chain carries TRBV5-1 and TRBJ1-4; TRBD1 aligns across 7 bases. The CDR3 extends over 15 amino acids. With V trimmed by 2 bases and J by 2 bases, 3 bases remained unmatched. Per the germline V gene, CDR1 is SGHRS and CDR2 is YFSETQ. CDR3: CASSFSTGTNEKLFF. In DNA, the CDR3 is TGCGCCAGCAGCTTTTCGACAGGGACTAATGAAAAACTGTTTTTT.

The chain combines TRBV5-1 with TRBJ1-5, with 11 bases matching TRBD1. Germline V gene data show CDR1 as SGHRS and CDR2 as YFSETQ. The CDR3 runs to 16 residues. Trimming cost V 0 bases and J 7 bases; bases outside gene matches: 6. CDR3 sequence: CASSLGTGGRVQPQHF. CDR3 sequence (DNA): TGCGCCAGCAGCTTGGGGACAGGGGGCCGGGTGCAGCCCCAGCATTTT.

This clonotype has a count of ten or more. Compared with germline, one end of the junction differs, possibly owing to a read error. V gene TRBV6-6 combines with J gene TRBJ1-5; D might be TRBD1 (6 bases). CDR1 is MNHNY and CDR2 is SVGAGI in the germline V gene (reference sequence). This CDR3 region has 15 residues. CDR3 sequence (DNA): TGTGCCAGCAGTCACTCGAGGGGGTGGAATCAGCCCCAGCATTTT. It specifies CASSHSRGWNQPQHF.

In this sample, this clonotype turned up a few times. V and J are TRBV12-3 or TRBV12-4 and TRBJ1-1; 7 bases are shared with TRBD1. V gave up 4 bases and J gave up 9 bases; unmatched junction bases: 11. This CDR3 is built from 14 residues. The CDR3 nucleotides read TGTGCCAGCAGTTCCTCACAACAGGGGCGGAAAGCTTTCTTT. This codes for CASSSSQQGRKAFF.

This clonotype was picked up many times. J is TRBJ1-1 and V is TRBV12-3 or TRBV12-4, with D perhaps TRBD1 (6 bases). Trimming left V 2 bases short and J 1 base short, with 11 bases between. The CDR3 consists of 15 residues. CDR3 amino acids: CASSLPETGNTEAFF. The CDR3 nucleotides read TGTGCCAGCAGTTTACCCGAGACAGGGAACACTGAAGCTTTCTTT.

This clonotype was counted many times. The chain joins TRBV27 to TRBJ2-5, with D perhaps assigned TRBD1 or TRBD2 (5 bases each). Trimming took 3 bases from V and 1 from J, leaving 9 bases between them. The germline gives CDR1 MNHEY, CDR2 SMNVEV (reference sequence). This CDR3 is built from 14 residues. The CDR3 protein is CASSFPGAQETQYF. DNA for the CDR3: TGTGCCAGCAGTTTCCCCGGGGCCCAAGAGACCCAGTACTTC.

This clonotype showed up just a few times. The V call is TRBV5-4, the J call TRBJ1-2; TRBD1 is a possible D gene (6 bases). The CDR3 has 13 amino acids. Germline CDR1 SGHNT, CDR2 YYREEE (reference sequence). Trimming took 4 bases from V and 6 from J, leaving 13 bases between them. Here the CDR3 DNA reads TGTGCCAGCAGCGCGGGACAACGGGATGGCTACACCTTC. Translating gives CASSAGQRDGYTF.

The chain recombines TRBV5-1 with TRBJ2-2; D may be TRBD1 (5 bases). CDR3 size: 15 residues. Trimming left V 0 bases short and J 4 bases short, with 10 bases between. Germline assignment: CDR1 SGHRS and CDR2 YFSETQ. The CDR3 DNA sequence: TGCGCCAGCAGCTTGGGGGGCAGAAGCACCGGGGAGCTGTTTTTT. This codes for CASSLGGRSTGELFF.

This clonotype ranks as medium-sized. The CDR3 here is CASSLGQATQYF. The DNA of the CDR3 is TGTGCCAGCAGTTTGGGGCAGGCTACGCAGTATTTT. V usage is TRBV12-3 or TRBV12-4 and J usage is TRBJ2-3; D is possibly TRBD1 (5 bases). V was shortened by 3 bases and J by 8 bases, with 9 bases between the two germline ends. This CDR3 comprises 12 residues.

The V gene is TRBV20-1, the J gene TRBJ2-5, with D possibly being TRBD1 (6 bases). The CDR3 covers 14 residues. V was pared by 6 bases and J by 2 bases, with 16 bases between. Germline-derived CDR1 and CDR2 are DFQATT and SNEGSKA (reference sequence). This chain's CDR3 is CSALEWTEQETQYF. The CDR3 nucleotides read TGCAGTGCCCTCGAATGGACAGAACAAGAGACCCAGTACTTC.

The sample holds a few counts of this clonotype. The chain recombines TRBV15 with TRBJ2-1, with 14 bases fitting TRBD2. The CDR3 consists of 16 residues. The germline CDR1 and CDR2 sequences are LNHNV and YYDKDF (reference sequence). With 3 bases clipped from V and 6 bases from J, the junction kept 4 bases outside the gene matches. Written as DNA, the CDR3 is TGTGCCACCAGCAGTTGGACTAGCGGGAGGCTCAATGAGCAGTTCTTC. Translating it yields CATSSWTSGRLNEQFF.

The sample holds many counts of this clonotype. As DNA, the CDR3 is TGCAGTGCTAGACGTCTAGCAAGCACAGATACGCAGTATTTT. Protein product: CSARRLASTDTQYF. V is TRBV20-1 and J is TRBJ2-3, with D possibly being TRBD2 (5 bases). With 2 bases removed from V and 0 bases from J, the gap between germline ends came to 9 bases. Looked up from germline, CDR1 is DFQATT and CDR2 is SNEGSKA (reference sequence). This CDR3 contains 14 residues.

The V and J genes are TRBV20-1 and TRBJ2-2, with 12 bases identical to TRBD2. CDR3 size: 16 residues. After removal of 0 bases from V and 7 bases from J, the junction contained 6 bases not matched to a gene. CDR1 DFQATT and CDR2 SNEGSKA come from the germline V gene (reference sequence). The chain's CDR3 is CSARDQLAGGFGELFF. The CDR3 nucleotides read TGCAGTGCTAGAGATCAACTAGCGGGGGGATTCGGGGAGCTGTTTTTT.

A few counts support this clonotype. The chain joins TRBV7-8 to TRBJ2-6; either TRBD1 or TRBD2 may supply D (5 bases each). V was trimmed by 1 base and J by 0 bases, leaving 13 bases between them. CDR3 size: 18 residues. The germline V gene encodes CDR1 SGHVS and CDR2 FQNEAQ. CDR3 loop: CASSLGGTGFSGANVLTF. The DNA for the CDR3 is TGTGCCAGCAGCTTAGGGGGGACGGGGTTCTCTGGGGCCAACGTCCTGACTTTC.

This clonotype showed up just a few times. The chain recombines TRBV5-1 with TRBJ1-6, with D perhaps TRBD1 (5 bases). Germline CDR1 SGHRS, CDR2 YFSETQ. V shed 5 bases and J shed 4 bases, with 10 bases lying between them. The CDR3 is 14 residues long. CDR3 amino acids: CASRAGTYNSPLHF. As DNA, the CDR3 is TGCGCCAGCAGAGCCGGGACTTATAATTCACCCCTCCACTTT.

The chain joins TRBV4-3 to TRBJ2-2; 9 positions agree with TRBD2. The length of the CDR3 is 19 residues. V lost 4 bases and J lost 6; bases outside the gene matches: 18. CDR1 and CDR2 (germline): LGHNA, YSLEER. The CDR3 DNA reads TGCGCCAGCAGCCGAATTGTGGCTGGTGGGCGGGGGGGCCCCGGGGAGCTGTTTTTT. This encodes CASSRIVAGGRGGPGELFF.

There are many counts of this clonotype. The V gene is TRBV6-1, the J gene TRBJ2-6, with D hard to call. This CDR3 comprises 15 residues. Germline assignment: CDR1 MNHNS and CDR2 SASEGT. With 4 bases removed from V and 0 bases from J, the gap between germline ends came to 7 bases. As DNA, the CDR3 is TGTGCCAGCAGTGGTCGGAGCTCTGGGGCCAACGTCCTGACTTTC. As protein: CASSGRSSGANVLTF.

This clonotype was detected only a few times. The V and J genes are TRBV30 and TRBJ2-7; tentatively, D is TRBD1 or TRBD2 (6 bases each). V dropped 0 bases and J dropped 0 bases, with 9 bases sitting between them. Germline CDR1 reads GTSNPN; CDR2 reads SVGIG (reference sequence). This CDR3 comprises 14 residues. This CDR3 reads CAWSVGGSSYEQYF. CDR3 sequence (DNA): TGTGCCTGGAGTGTAGGGGGGTCCTCCTACGAGCAGTACTTC.

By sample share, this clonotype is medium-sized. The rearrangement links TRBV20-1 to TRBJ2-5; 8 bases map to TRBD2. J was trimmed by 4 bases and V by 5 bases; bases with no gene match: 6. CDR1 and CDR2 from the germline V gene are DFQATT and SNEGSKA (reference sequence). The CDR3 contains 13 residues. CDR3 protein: CSAPSGRGETQYF. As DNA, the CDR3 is TGCAGTGCTCCCAGCGGGAGAGGAGAGACCCAGTACTTC.